The rows below give T cell receptor beta chains drawn from one sample of a study of OX40 agonist ivuxolimab in advanced cancers. The protocol was immunoSEQ multiplex PCR, while the TCRdb copy is restricted to in-frame clones and leaves out a portion. Of around 60,000 clones in the sample, 85% were seen once. This sample comprised CD4+ or CD8+ T cells sorted from blood, obtained in a trial of the OX40 agonist ivuxolimab. These receptor sequences come from an adult with an advanced solid tumor such as melanoma, head and neck, liver or kidney cancer. Each CDR3 is given without its conserved first and last residue.

TRBJ1-4 | TRBV19 | ASSPHRGNEKLF
TRBJ1-4 | TRBV2 | ASSALDRVEKLF
TRBJ2-2 | TRBV5-6 | ASSLELGRAGELF
TRBJ1-3 | TRBV28 | ASLGGLGNTIY
TRBJ2-6 | TRBV7-2 | ASSLSNGANVLT
TRBJ2-2 | TRBV14 | ASSQDLGLTNTGELF
TRBJ1-1 | TRBV4-3 | ASSKSGNTEAF
TRBJ2-5 | TRBV7-9 | ASSQGLGGETQY
TRBJ1-2 | TRBV7-2 | ASSLDVGQSYGYT
TRBJ1-2 | TRBV5-3 | ARSQRTPFPVYGYT
TRBJ2-7 | TRBV7-9 | ASSLVGSYYEQY
TRBJ2-2 | TRBV5-6 | ASSLEVGTGELF
TRBJ1-1 | TRBV11-2 | ASSLVGGTTEAF
TRBJ2-3 | TRBV4-1 | ASSQDWGQTDTQY
TRBJ1-2 | TRBV28 | ASSPGPSGHGYT
TRBJ2-3 | TRBV7-3 | ASSPGAGRDTQY
NA | TRBV2 | ASSAPPGLSSYEQY
TRBJ2-2 | TRBV7-3 | ASSPGGQQNTGELF
TRBJ2-7 | TRBV10-3 | AFLDPGHHEQY
TRBJ1-5 | TRBV10-3 | AISEEVRLQPQH
TRBJ2-1 | TRBV5-1 | ASSTNPAGQAYNEQF
TRBJ2-1 | TRBV7-3 | ASSIYSGISYNEQF
TRBJ2-1 | TRBV5-4 | ASTPRVAGSWNEQF
TRBJ2-3 | TRBV9 | ASSGEQTSTDTQY
TRBJ1-1 | TRBV11-2 | ASSLSGTNTEAF
TRBJ2-1 | TRBV7-9 | ASRERTGDYNEQF
TRBJ2-7 | TRBV30 | AWSAQGALYEQY
TRBJ2-2 | TRBV4-1 | ASSQERGANTGELF
TRBJ2-3 | TRBV12-5 | ASGSGQTAADTQY
TRBJ2-6 | TRBV2 | ASTHQGTANSGANVLT
TRBJ1-5 | TRBV19 | ASSPEPQGSQPQH
TRBJ1-5 | TRBV6-5 | ASSYGRAQPQH
TRBJ2-3 | TRBV7-3 | ASSFGATDTQY
TRBJ1-5 | TRBV28 | ASSPNEGYSNQPQH
TRBJ2-7 | TRBV2 | ASRPWLFSYEQY
TRBJ2-7 | TRBV28 | ASSSDRPEQY
TRBJ2-6 | TRBV7-9 | ASSLAGPLGANVLT
TRBJ2-5 | TRBV5-1 | ASRLAGFQETQY
TRBJ2-2 | TRBV5-1 | ASSLSRHNTGELF
TRBJ2-7 | TRBV6-5 | ASSRSTGGRYEQY
TRBJ2-5 | TRBV10-1 | ASSGSTDRGETQY
TRBJ2-5 | TRBV11-2 | ASSPDRTSWETQY
TRBJ2-1 | TRBV6-1 | ASSGTGTGSNEQF